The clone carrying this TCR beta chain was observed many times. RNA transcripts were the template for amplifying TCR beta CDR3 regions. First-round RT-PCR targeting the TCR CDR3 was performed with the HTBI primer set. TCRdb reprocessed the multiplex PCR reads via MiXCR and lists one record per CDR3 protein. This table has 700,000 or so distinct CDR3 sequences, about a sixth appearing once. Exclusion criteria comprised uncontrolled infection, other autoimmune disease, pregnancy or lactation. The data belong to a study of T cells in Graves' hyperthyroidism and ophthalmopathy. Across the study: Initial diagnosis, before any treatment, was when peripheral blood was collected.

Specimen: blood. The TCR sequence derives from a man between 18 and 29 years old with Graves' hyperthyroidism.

The CDR3 spells CASSFLGGQLAGSYEQYF. The CDR3 coding sequence is TGTGCCAGCAGTTTCTTGGGGGGCCAACTAGCGGGTTCCTACGAGCAGTACTTC. The chain has TRBV28 and TRBJ2-7, with 9 bases that match TRBD2. Trimming cost V 3 bases and J 1 base; bases outside gene matches: 13. CDR1 is MDHEN and CDR2 is SYDVKM in the germline V gene. This CDR3 region has 18 residues.